This passage covers 7 T cell receptor beta chains from one sample sequenced in a study of beta chain features in type 1 diabetes. Expressed TCRB transcripts got sequenced, as all isolated RNA was reverse transcribed. Method: immunoSEQ multiplex PCR; TCRdb's copy keeps in-frame clones and lacks some. This table holds 10,000 to 15,000 clones, 45% to 50% found once. The sequenced material came from stem cell memory CD4+ T cells from blood. The receptors shown here come from a man younger than 35 in good health.

The genes are TRBV7-9 and TRBJ2-1; 13 nucleotides line up with TRBD2. CDR3 length equals 15 residues. The junction had 2 bases not matched to a gene; V was cut back by 1 base and J by 8 bases. Germline loops: CDR1 SEHNR, CDR2 FQNEAQ (reference sequence). CDR3 in DNA: TGTGCCAGCAGCTTAGGGACTAGCGGGGGTCATGAGCAGTTCTTC. It codes for CASSLGTSGGHEQFF.

The chain employs TRBV29-1 and TRBJ1-1, with a tentative D call TRBD1 (6 bases). From germline, CDR1 is SQVTM and CDR2 ANQGSEA. Trimming left V 4 bases short and J 0 bases short, with 9 bases between. This CDR3 has 13 residues. CDR3 in DNA: TGCAGCGTTGGGGACACAATGAACACTGAAGCTTTCTTT. As protein: CSVGDTMNTEAFF.

The chain joins TRBV15 to TRBJ2-3; the D gene is possibly TRBD1 (6 bases). Trimming stripped 5 bases from V and 3 bases from J, with 9 bases between. The germline gives CDR1 LNHNV, CDR2 YYDKDF (reference sequence). This CDR3 is built from 13 residues. CDR3 coding DNA: TGTGCCACCAGCGTACAGGGAACAGATACGCAGTATTTT. Its protein product is CATSVQGTDTQYF.

This clone showed up just a few times. The V gene is TRBV7-3, the J gene TRBJ2-1; no clear D. Trimming removed 6 bases from V and 6 bases from J, with 9 bases in between. The CDR3 is 12 amino acids. The germline gives CDR1 SGHTA, CDR2 FQGTGA. The CDR3 DNA reads as TGTGCCAGCAGTTCGGGTCGCAATGAGCAGTTCTTC. Translating gives CASSSGRNEQFF. The full variable domain, its missing parts supplied by reference TRBV7-3 and TRBJ2-1, is GAGVSQTPSNKVTEKGKYVELRCDPISGHTALYWYRQSLGQGPEFLIYFQGTGAADDSGLPNDRFFAVRPEGSVSTLKIQRTERGDSAVYLCASSSGRNEQFFGPGTRLTVL.

This clone was recorded a few times. The chain couples TRBV7-8 to TRBJ1-6; TRBD1 might be the D (5 bases). The CDR3 contains 17 residues. V was clipped by 4 bases and J by 9 bases, with 22 bases between them. Germline V gives CDR1 SGHVS, CDR2 FQNEAQ. The CDR3 here is CASSSQSGGMMSSPLHF. The CDR3 coding sequence is TGTGCCAGCAGCTCCCAAAGCGGGGGTATGATGAGTTCACCCCTCCACTTT.

V usage is TRBV7-8 and J usage is TRBJ1-2; 8 nucleotides match TRBD1. The V segment lost 7 bases and the J segment 6 bases; nucleotides outside the gene matches: 13. CDR3 length: 15 residues. Germline loops: CDR1 SGHVS, CDR2 FQNEAQ. The CDR3 loop reads CASTVRRTGSDGYTF. CDR3 bases: TGTGCCAGCACCGTTAGGCGGACAGGGTCGGATGGCTACACCTTC.

V and J are TRBV2 and TRBJ2-2; D may be TRBD1 (5 bases). CDR3 length: 15 residues. CDR1 SNHLY and CDR2 FYNNEI come from the germline V gene. The germline V and J ends were trimmed by 4 bases and 1 base, with 10 bases remaining between them. CDR3 DNA sequence: TGTGCCAGCAGTGTTTCAGGGAAGAACACCGGGGAGCTGTTTTTT. Protein sequence: CASSVSGKNTGELFF.